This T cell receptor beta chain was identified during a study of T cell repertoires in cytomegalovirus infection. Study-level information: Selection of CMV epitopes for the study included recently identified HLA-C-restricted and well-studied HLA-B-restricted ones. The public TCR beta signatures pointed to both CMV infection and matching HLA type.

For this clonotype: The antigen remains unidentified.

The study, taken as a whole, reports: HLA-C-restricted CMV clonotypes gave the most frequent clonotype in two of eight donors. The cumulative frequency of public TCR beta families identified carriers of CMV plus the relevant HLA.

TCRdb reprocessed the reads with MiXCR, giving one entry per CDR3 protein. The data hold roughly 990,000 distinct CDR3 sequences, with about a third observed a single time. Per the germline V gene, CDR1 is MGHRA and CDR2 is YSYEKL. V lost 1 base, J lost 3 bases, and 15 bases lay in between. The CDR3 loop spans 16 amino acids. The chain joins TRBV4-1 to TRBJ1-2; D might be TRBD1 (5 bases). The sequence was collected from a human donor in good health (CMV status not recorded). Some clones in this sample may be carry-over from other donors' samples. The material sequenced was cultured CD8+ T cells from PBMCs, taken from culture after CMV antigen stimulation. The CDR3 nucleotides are TGCGCCAGCAGCCAAGGTGTCGGGGGAGCGTACTATGGCTACACCTTC. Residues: CASSQGVGGAYYGYTF.